A selection of T cell receptor beta chains follows, all from one sample in a study of blood T cell repertoires in COVID-19. Using immunoSEQ multiplex PCR, the repertoire was profiled, and TCRdb retains in-frame clones only, with some absent. This sample carries 200,000 to 300,000 clones, approximately 86% of them seen once, and the ten largest clones take almost 2%. The sequenced sample consisted of peripheral blood. The receptors derive from a man younger than 40 with active or convalescent COVID-19. Each CDR3 is given without its conserved first and last residue. Fields, in order: V gene, CDR3 protein.

V gene: TRBV29-1; CDR3 protein: SVVPAFAEYEQY
V gene: TRBV7-7; CDR3 protein: ASSLVRTGETQY
V gene: TRBV20-1; CDR3 protein: SARNTEAF
V gene: TRBV7-3; CDR3 protein: ASSLSSPGTGELF
V gene: TRBV11-2; CDR3 protein: ASSLGHASSYEQY
V gene: TRBV5-1; CDR3 protein: ASSQMTTGTDTQY
V gene: TRBV3-1/TRBV3-2; CDR3 protein: ASSQDLWAGQPQH
V gene: TRBV6-5; CDR3 protein: ASSEQGYNGYT
V gene: TRBV24-1; CDR3 protein: ATSDSAGGTYNEQF
V gene: TRBV12-3/TRBV12-4; CDR3 protein: ASSDSSAYGYT
V gene: TRBV25-1; CDR3 protein: ASSEFTGSGNTIY
V gene: TRBV5-4; CDR3 protein: ASSLFGGTGNTIY